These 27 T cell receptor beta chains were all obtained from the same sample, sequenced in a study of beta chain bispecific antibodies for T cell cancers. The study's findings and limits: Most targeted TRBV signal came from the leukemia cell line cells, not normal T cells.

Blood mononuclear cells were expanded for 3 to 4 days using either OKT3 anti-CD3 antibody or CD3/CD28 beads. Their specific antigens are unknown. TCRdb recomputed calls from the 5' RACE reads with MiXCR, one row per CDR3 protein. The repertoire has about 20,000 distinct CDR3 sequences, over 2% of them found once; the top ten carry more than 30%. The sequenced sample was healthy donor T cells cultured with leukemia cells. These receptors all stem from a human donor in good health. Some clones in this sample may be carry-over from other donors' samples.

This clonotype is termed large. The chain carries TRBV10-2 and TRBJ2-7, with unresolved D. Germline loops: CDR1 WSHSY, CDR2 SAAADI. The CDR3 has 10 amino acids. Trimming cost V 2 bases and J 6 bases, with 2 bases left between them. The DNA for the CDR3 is TGCGCCAGCAGTGAGGGCGAGCAGTACTTC. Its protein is CASSEGEQYF.

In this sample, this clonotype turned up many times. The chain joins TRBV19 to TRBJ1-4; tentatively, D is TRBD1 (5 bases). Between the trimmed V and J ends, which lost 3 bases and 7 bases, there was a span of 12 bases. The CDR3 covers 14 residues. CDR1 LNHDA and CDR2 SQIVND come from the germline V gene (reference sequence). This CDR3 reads CASSIQGLGEKLFF. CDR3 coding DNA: TGTGCCAGTAGTATCCAGGGTCTGGGTGAAAAACTGTTTTTT.

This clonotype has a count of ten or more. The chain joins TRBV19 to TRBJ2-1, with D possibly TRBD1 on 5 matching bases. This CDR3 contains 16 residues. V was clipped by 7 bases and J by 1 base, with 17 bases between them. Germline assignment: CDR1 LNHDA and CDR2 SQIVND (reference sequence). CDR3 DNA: TGTGCCAGTACAAAAAGGGGTTTCGGGTCCTACAATGAGCAGTTCTTC. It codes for CASTKRGFGSYNEQFF.

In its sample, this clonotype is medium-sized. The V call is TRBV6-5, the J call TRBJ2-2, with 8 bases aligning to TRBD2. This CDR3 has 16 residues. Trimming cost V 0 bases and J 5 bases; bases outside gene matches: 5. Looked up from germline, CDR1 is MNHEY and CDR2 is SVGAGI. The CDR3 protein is CASSYSGLVGTGELFF. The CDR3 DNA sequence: TGTGCCAGCAGTTACTCGGGACTAGTCGGGACCGGGGAGCTGTTTTTT.

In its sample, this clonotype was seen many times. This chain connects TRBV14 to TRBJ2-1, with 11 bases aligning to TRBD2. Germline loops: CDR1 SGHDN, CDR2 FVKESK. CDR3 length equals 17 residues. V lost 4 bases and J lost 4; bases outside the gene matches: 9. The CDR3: CASSLLSGGAPYNEQFF. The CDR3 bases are TGTGCCAGCAGCCTTCTTAGCGGGGGGGCCCCGTACAATGAGCAGTTCTTC.

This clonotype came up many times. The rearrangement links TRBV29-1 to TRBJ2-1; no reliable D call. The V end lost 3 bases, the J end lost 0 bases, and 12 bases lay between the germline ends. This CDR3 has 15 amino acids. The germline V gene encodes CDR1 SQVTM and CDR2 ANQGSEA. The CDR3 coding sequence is TGCAGCGTTGAGGGCTCCTCGAGCTCCTACAATGAGCAGTTCTTC. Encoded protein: CSVEGSSSSYNEQFF.

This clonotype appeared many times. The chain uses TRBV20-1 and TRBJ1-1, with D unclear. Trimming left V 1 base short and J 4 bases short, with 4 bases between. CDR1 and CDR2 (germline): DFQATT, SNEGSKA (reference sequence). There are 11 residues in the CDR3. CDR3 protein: CSARVSTEAFF. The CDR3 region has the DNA TGCAGTGCTAGAGTAAGCACTGAAGCTTTCTTT.

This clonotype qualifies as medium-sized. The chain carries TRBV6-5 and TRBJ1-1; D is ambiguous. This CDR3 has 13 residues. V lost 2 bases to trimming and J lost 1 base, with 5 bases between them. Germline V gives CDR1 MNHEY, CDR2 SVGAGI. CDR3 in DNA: TGTGCCAGCAGTTACGAGGCGAACACTGAAGCTTTCTTT. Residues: CASSYEANTEAFF.

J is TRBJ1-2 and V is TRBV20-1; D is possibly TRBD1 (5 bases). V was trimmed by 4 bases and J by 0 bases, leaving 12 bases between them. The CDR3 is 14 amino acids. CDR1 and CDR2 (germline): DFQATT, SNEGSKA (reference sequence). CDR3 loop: CSATRGSTNYGYTF. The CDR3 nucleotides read TGCAGTGCTACCCGGGGCTCAACTAACTATGGCTACACCTTC.

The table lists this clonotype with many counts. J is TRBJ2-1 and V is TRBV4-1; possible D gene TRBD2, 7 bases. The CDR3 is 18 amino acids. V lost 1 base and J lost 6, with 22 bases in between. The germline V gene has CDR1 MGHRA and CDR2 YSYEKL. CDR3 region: CASSQGRLGGGPTNEQFF. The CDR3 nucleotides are TGCGCCAGCAGCCAAGGGAGATTAGGGGGGGGGCCTACCAATGAGCAGTTCTTC.

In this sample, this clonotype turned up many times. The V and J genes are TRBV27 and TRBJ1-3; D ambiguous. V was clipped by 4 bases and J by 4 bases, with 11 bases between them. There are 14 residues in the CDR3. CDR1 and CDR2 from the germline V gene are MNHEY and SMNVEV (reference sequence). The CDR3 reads CASSYRKTGNTIYF. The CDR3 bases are TGTGCCAGCAGTTACAGAAAAACGGGAAACACCATATATTTT.

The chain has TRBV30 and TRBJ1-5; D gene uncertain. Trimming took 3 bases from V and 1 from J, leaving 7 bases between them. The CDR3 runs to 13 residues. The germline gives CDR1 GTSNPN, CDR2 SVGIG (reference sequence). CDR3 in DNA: TGTGCCTGGAGCCCGGGGAGCAATCAGCCCCAGCATTTT. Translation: CAWSPGSNQPQHF.

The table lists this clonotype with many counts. The CDR3 here is CASSEGYSYEQYF. CDR3 bases: TGTGCCAGCAGTGAAGGCTATAGCTACGAGCAGTACTTC. The chain recombines TRBV2 with TRBJ2-7, with no clear D. Germline V gene lookup returns CDR1 SNHLY and CDR2 FYNNEI. V lost 1 base to trimming and J lost 3 bases, with 7 bases between them. This CDR3 has 13 amino acids.

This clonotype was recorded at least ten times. CDR3 sequence: CASSLGGNTDTQYF. For the CDR3, the DNA is TGTGCCAGCAGTTTGGGGGGGAACACAGATACGCAGTATTTT. The chain recombines TRBV28 with TRBJ2-3; 7 bases match TRBD2. The J segment lost 2 bases and the V segment lost 3 bases, leaving 2 bases of the junction unmatched. Germline V gives CDR1 MDHEN, CDR2 SYDVKM. The CDR3 is 14 amino acids.

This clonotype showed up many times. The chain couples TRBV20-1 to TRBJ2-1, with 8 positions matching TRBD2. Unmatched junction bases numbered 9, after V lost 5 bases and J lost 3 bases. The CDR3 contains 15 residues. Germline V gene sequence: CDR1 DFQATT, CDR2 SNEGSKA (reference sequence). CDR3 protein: CSARKGSGGYNEQFF. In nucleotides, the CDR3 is TGCAGTGCTCGAAAAGGGAGCGGGGGCTACAATGAGCAGTTCTTC.

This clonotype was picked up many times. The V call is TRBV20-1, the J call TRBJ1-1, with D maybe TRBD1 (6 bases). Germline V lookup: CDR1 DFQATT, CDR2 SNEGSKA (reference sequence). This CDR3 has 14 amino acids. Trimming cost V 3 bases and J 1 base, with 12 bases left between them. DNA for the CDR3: TGCAGTGCTAGTAAGACAGGAGCGAACACTGAAGCTTTCTTT. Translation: CSASKTGANTEAFF.

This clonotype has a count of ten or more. The chain's CDR3 is CSARAPPTGNTIYF. Here the CDR3 DNA reads TGCAGTGCTAGAGCTCCGCCAACTGGAAACACCATATATTTT. This rearrangement joins TRBV20-1 to TRBJ1-3; D is undetermined. The CDR3 is made up of 14 amino acids. V shed 1 base and J shed 2 bases, with 9 bases lying between them. Germline values: CDR1 DFQATT, CDR2 SNEGSKA (reference sequence).

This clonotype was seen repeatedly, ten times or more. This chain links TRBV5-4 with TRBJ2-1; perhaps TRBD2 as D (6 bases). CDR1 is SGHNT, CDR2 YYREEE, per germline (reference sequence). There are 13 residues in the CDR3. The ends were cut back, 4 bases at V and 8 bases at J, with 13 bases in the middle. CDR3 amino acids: CASSDGTLDEQFF. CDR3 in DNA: TGTGCCAGCAGCGACGGGACTTTAGATGAGCAGTTCTTC.

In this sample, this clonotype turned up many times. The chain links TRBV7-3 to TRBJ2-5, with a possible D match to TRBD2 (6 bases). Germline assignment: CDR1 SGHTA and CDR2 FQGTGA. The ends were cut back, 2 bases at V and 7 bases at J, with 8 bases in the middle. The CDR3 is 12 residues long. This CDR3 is CASSLVGGTQYF. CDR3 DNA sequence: TGTGCCAGCAGCTTAGTCGGGGGGACCCAGTACTTC. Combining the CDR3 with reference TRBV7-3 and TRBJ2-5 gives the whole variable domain GAGVSQTPSNKVTEKGKYVELRCDPISGHTALYWYRQSLGQGPEFLIYFQGTGAADDSGLPNDRFFAVRPEGSVSTLKIQRTERGDSAVYLCASSLVGGTQYFGPGTRLLVL.

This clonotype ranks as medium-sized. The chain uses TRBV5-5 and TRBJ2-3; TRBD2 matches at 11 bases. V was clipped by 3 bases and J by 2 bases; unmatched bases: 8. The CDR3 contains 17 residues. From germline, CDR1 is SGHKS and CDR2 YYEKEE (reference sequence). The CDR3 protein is CASSSRGTSGLTDTQYF. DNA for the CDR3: TGTGCCAGCAGCTCTCGTGGGACTAGCGGACTCACAGATACGCAGTATTTT.

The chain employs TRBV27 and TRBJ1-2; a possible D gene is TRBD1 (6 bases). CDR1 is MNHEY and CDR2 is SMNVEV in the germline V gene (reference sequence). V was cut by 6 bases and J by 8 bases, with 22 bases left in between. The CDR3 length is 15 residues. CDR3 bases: TGTGCCAGCAGCATAGGGGGTGACAGACCCTCCGGCTACACCTTC. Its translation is CASSIGGDRPSGYTF.

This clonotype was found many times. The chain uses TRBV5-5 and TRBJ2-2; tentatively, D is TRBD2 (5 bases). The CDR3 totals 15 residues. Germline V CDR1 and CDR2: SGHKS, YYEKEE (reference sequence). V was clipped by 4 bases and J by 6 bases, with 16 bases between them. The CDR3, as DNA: TGTGCCAGCAGCGTCGAGGGCGGAGGAGCCGGGGAGCTGTTTTTT. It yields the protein CASSVEGGGAGELFF.

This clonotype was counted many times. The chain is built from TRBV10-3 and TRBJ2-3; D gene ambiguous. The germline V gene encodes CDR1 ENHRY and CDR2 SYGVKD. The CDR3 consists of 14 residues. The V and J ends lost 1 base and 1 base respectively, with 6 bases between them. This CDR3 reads CAISEFTGTDTQYF. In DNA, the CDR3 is TGTGCCATCAGTGAGTTTACGGGCACAGATACGCAGTATTTT.

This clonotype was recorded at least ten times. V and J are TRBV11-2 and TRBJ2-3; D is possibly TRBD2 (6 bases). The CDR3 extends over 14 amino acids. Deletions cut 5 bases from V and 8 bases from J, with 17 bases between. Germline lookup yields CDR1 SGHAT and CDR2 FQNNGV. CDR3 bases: TGTGCCAGCAGCCCGGGCGGGGCGGGCGCTACGCAGTATTTT. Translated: CASSPGGAGATQYF. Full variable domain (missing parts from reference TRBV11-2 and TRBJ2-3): EAGVAQSPRYKIIEKRQSVAFWCNPISGHATLYWYQQILGQGPKLLIQFQNNGVVDDSQLPKDRFSAERLKGVDSTLKIQPAKLEDSAVYLCASSPGGAGATQYFGPGTRLTVL.

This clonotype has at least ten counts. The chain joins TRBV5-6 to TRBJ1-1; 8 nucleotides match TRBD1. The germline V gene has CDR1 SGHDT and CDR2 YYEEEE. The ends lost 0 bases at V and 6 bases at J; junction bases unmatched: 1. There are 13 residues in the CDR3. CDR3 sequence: CASSLGTGSEAFF. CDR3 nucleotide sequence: TGTGCCAGCAGCTTGGGGACAGGGTCTGAAGCTTTCTTT. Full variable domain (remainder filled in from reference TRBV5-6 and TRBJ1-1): DAGVTQSPTHLIKTRGQQVTLRCSPKSGHDTVSWYQQALGQGPQFIFQYYEEEERQRGNFPDRFSGHQFPNYSSELNVNALLLGDSALYLCASSLGTGSEAFFGQGTRLTVV.

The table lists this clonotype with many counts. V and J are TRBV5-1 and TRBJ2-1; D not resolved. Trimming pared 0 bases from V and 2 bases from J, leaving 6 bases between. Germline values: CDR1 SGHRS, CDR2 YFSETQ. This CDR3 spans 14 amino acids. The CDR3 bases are TGCGCCAGCAGCTTGGATGTGACCTACAATGAGCAGTTCTTC. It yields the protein CASSLDVTYNEQFF. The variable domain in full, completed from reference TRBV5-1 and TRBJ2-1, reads KAGVTQTPRYLIKTRGQQVTLSCSPISGHRSVSWYQQTPGQGLQFLFEYFSETQRNKGNFPGRFSGRQFSNSRSEMNVSTLELGDSALYLCASSLDVTYNEQFFGPGTRLTVL.

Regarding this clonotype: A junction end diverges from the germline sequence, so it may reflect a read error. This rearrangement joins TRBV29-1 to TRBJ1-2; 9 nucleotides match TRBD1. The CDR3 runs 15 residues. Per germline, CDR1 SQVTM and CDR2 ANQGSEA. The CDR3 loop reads CSVGTGEAYSRGSSF. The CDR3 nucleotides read TGCAGCGTTGGGACAGGGGAAGCGTATTCCCGTGGGAGTTCCTTC.